These T cell receptor beta chains were read from a single sample in a study of response to subunit inactivated influenza vaccine. Each CDR3 protein gets one entry after TCRdb re-called the RT-PCR reads with MiXCR. The table records about 700,000 distinct CDR3 sequences, 12% to 15% of them present only once. The sequenced sample was PBMCs from blood, obtained 14 to 15 days before vaccination. The source of these receptors is a man aged 50-59 years who received an inactivated influenza vaccine. The CDR3 runs from the conserved cysteine through the conserved F or W. A D gene is named only where the DNA matches it firmly. A row's size may be missing; if present it is once, few, many or a size class.

TGCAGTGCTAGGGGACTAGCGGGCGGCCTCTACGAGCAGTACTTC | CSARGLAGGLYEQYF | TRBV20-1 | - | TRBD2 | TRBJ2-7
TGTGCCAGCACCTCGAGGGGGTACGGCTACACCTTC | CASTSRGYGYTF | TRBV12-3/TRBV12-4 | many | - | TRBJ1-2
TGTGCCAGCAGCTTCAGACGGACAGCGGATTCACCCCTCCACTTT | CASSFRRTADSPLHF | TRBV7-2 | many | - | TRBJ1-6
TGTGCCAGCAGTTCTCATACTAGCGGAGGCACAGATACGCAGTATTTT | CASSSHTSGGTDTQYF | TRBV28 | many | TRBD2 | TRBJ2-3
TGCGCCAGCAGGCTATCCGGGACAGGGAGGGAGACCCAGTACTTC | CASRLSGTGRETQYF | TRBV5-1 | - | TRBD1 | TRBJ2-5
TGTGCCACCAGCCCACGGACGGGAAATCAGCCCCAGCATTTT | CATSPRTGNQPQHF | TRBV15 | - | - | TRBJ1-5
TGTGCCAGCAGCCCTAGTTCTCCCGGGACAGTGAACACTGAAGCTTTCTTT | CASSPSSPGTVNTEAFF | TRBV5-5 | many | TRBD1 | TRBJ1-1
TGTGCCAGCAGCTACGGGCTCACAGATACGCAGTATTTT | CASSYGLTDTQYF | TRBV7-3 | few | - | TRBJ2-3
TGTGCCAGCACCCCTGAGCGGGAGAATGAGCAGTTCTTC | CASTPERENEQFF | TRBV16 | many | TRBD2 | TRBJ2-1
TGTGCCAGCAGCTCAGCTAGCGGGGGGAATACAGATACGCAGTATTTT | CASSSASGGNTDTQYF | TRBV7-2 | - | TRBD2 | TRBJ2-3
TGCGCCAGCAGCTATACCGGGACTAGCCCCTACAATGAGCAGTTCTTC | CASSYTGTSPYNEQFF | TRBV5-1 | many | TRBD2 | TRBJ2-1
TGTGCCAGCAGCCTTACCTTCTACGGGAGTGGTGCAGATACGCAGTATTTT | CASSLTFYGSGADTQYF | TRBV7-2 | few | - | TRBJ2-3
TGTGCCAGCAGTCTCACTGGAGGTCGTGGGCCCTATGGCTACACCTTC | CASSLTGGRGPYGYTF | TRBV27 | - | - | TRBJ1-2
TGCAGTGCGCCGCCAGGGGGGACAGGGGTAAACGAGAAGTACTTC | CSAPPGGTGVNEKYF | TRBV20-1 | - | TRBD1 | TRBJ2-7
TGCGCCAGCAGCTTTTCTAGCGGGGTCTCCTACAATGAGCAGTTCTTC | CASSFSSGVSYNEQFF | TRBV5-1 | few | TRBD2 | TRBJ2-1
TGCAGCGTTTCTTTCACAGATACGCAGTATTTT | CSVSFTDTQYF | TRBV29-1 | - | - | TRBJ2-3
TGCGCCAGCAGCTTGGACCCAGCGGGAGCCGGTAATGAGCAGTTCTTC | CASSLDPAGAGNEQFF | TRBV5-1 | few | TRBD2 | TRBJ2-1
TGCAGTGCAAAGGGGTCGGGGATTTATCAGCCCCAGCATTTT | CSAKGSGIYQPQHF | TRBV20-1 | - | - | TRBJ1-5
TGTGCCAGCAGCTACCAGGAAAACACCGGGGAGCTGTTTTTT | CASSYQENTGELFF | TRBV7-6 | - | - | TRBJ2-2
TGTGCCAGCAGGAGTAGCTCGAGCGTCTCCTACAATGAGCAGTTCTTC | CASRSSSSVSYNEQFF | TRBV4-2 | once | - | TRBJ2-1
TGTGCCAGCAGCTTAGTAGCTTCGGGTCTACACTCCTACGAGCAGTACTTC | CASSLVASGLHSYEQYF | TRBV7-2 | few | - | TRBJ2-7
TGTGCCAGCAGCTTGTCCGGGAGGGGGAACAATGAGCAGTTCTTC | CASSLSGRGNNEQFF | TRBV7-9 | - | TRBD2 | TRBJ2-1
TGTGCCAGCAGCTTTTTTACTAGGCCATACGAGCAGTACTTC | CASSFFTRPYEQYF | TRBV11-2 | once | - | TRBJ2-7
TGTGCCAGCAGTTACTCGATCAGCGGAAGGAGCCACAATGAGCAGTTCTTC | CASSYSISGRSHNEQFF | TRBV6-5 | few | - | TRBJ2-1
TGTGCCAGCTCACCAGGGGAGTGGAGCACTGAAGCTTTCTTT | CASSPGEWSTEAFF | TRBV18 | few | - | TRBJ1-1
TGTGCCAGCAGTTTACCGGGACAGGGAGTTTGGAGGTCAGCCGGGGAGCTGTTTTTT | CASSLPGQGVWRSAGELFF | TRBV28 | - | TRBD1 | TRBJ2-2
TGTGCCACCAGCTACGAGGGGGGTTCGTACGAGCAGTACTTC | CATSYEGGSYEQYF | TRBV15 | few | - | TRBJ2-7
TGTGCCAGCAGCCAAGACCCAGTCTCAGTTGCCGGGGAGCTGTTTTTT | CASSQDPVSVAGELFF | TRBV14 | - | - | TRBJ2-2
TGTGCCAGCAGCGTAGGGGAAGGAGTGGTTGAAAAACTGTTTTTT | CASSVGEGVVEKLFF | TRBV9 | - | - | TRBJ1-4
TGTGCCAGCAGGCCCAGCCATGGAGGCCCAGATACGCAGTATTTT | CASRPSHGGPDTQYF | TRBV6-1 | few | - | TRBJ2-3
TGTGCCAGCAGCTTAGATGGACAGTTCTTCTACGAGCAGTACTTC | CASSLDGQFFYEQYF | TRBV7-9 | few | - | TRBJ2-7
TGTGCCATCAGTCCGACTAGCGGGAGTTTCGAGCAGTACTTC | CAISPTSGSFEQYF | TRBV10-3 | few | TRBD2 | TRBJ2-7
TGTGCCAGCTGTCCGGAGCGGGGGGGTTACAATGAGCAGTTCTTC | CASCPERGGYNEQFF | TRBV27 | few | TRBD2 | TRBJ2-1
TGTGCCAGCAGTTCCCTAGCGGGGACCTACCAAGAGACCCAGTACTTC | CASSSLAGTYQETQYF | TRBV6-5 | - | TRBD2 | TRBJ2-5
TGTGCCAGCAGTTTATTTAGCGGGGGCCCCTACAATGAGCAGTTCTTC | CASSLFSGGPYNEQFF | TRBV12-3/TRBV12-4 | - | TRBD2 | TRBJ2-1
TGTGCCAGCAGTTTAATGCTAGCGAGATCCGGGGAGCTGTTTTTT | CASSLMLARSGELFF | TRBV12-3/TRBV12-4 | few | - | TRBJ2-2
TGTGCCAGCAGCCCTTACAGGGGCAGGGGGTTTCAGCCCCAGCATTTT | CASSPYRGRGFQPQHF | TRBV28 | - | TRBD1 | TRBJ1-5
TGTGCCACCAGCAACGTCGGGGGGCCGGGGGAGCAGTACTTC | CATSNVGGPGEQYF | TRBV15 | - | - | TRBJ2-7
TGCGCCAGCAGCTTGGTGGGACTAGCGGGAGGGAATGAGCAGTTCTTC | CASSLVGLAGGNEQFF | TRBV5-1 | few | TRBD2 | TRBJ2-1
TGTGCCAGCTCACCCGCCGGCGGGGGGTTAACCTACAATGAGCAGTTCTTC | CASSPAGGGLTYNEQFF | TRBV18 | few | TRBD2 | TRBJ2-1
TGCGCCAGCAGCCCCCCGGAAAGTGGGGTCCTCCACTTT | CASSPPESGVLHF | TRBV4-1 | many | - | TRBJ1-6
TGTGCCAGCAGCCAGCCAGGGGCGTCCTACGAGCAGTACTTC | CASSQPGASYEQYF | TRBV3-1 | - | - | TRBJ2-7
TGCAGTGCTCCCCGCTCAGTTGTGGGCGAGCAGTACTTC | CSAPRSVVGEQYF | TRBV20-1 | - | - | TRBJ2-7
TGTGCCAGCACCTTTGGAGGGAGCTCCTATAATTCACCCCTCCACTTT | CASTFGGSSYNSPLHF | TRBV28 | - | - | TRBJ1-6
TGCAGTGCACTCCGGGGGGTACAAGAGACCCAGTACTTC | CSALRGVQETQYF | TRBV20-1 | few | TRBD2 | TRBJ2-5
TGTGCCAGCAGCCATCCCCTTGGGGAGACCCAGTACTTC | CASSHPLGETQYF | TRBV3-1 | many | - | TRBJ2-5
TGTGCCTGGAGTGCCGGGTCCAGCTCCTACAATGAGCAGTTCTTC | CAWSAGSSSYNEQFF | TRBV30 | many | - | TRBJ2-1
TGTGCCAGCAGCTCGTCCGGGACCGGACGATCCTCTGGAAACACCATATATTTT | CASSSSGTGRSSGNTIYF | TRBV11-1 | - | - | TRBJ1-3
TGCAGTGCTAGACGGCAGCGAGGCCTGTACTTC | CSARRQRGLYF | TRBV20-1 | - | - | TRBJ2-5
TGTGCCAGCAGTGAAGGCATATGGACAGGGAAAGAGACCCAGTACTTC | CASSEGIWTGKETQYF | TRBV6-1 | few | TRBD1 | TRBJ2-5
TGCGCCAGCAGCTTGGGGGGGACCGTAGAAGAGACCCAGTACTTC | CASSLGGTVEETQYF | TRBV5-1 | - | - | TRBJ2-5